The 10 T cell receptor beta chains listed next were all sequenced from one sample in a study of cytomegalovirus exposure and HLA in healthy donors. The study ran its PCR with 60 Vbeta and 13 Jbeta primers. Profiling relied on immunoSEQ multiplex PCR, and the TCRdb table lists in-frame clones only, not all of them. The repertoire includes roughly 120,000 clones, 80% of them detected once, and 2.5% to 3.5% sits in the top ten. The sample comprised PBMCs. The receptors derive from a male donor in good health and CMV-seronegative.

This sequence joins TRBV28 and TRBJ1-2; possibly TRBD1 for D (5 bases). From germline, CDR1 is MDHEN and CDR2 SYDVKM. The CDR3 runs to 13 residues. V was shortened by 7 bases and J by 5 bases, with 14 bases between the two germline ends. The DNA for the CDR3 is TGTGCCAGCACACTGCGCAGGGCGTATGGCTACACCTTC. As protein: CASTLRRAYGYTF.

The V call is TRBV5-1, the J call TRBJ2-7, with 10 bases identical to TRBD2. The ends lost 5 bases at V and 0 bases at J; junction bases unmatched: 5. The CDR3 totals 15 residues. Germline V gene lookup returns CDR1 SGHRS and CDR2 YFSETQ. The CDR3 protein is CASRRTSGDSYEQYF. The CDR3 DNA reads as TGCGCCAGCAGACGGACTAGCGGAGACTCCTACGAGCAGTACTTC.

The chain carries TRBV30 and TRBJ1-2; tentative D call: TRBD1 (5 bases). V lost 0 bases and J lost 7, with 9 bases in between. Germline lookup yields CDR1 GTSNPN and CDR2 SVGIG (reference sequence). This CDR3 has 12 residues. The CDR3 reads CAWSVRVSGYTF. Here the CDR3 DNA reads TGTGCCTGGAGTGTCAGGGTATCTGGCTACACCTTC.

In DNA, the CDR3 is TGCGCCAGCAGCTTGAGAGCCCTAGCGGGAAGAGAGACCCAGTACTTC. As protein: CASSLRALAGRETQYF. The chain is built from TRBV5-1 and TRBJ2-5, with 9 bases that match TRBD2. V lost 1 base and J lost 4; bases outside the gene matches: 8. The CDR3 is 16 amino acids. Germline CDR1 is SGHRS and CDR2 is YFSETQ.

The chain recombines TRBV6-5 with TRBJ2-1; 10 bases map to TRBD1. Germline V gene sequence: CDR1 MNHEY, CDR2 SVGAGI. Trimming removed 6 bases from V and 10 bases from J; junction bases left unmatched: 12. This CDR3 comprises 15 residues. CDR3 bases: TGTGCCAGCAGAATCGACAGGGGGCGAGGGCGGGAGCAGTTCTTC. The encoded protein is CASRIDRGRGREQFF.

This chain links TRBV9 with TRBJ2-3, with 8 bases fitting TRBD2. The length of the CDR3 is 15 residues. With 0 bases clipped from V and 5 bases from J, the junction kept 5 bases outside the gene matches. Germline V CDR1 and CDR2: SGDLS, YYNGEE. The CDR3 coding sequence is TGTGCCAGCAGCGTAGGAGTCAGCGGGGGAGATACGCAGTATTTT. Amino acid sequence: CASSVGVSGGDTQYF.

The chain recombines TRBV6-5 with TRBJ2-7; 10 bases align to TRBD1. Per the germline V gene, CDR1 is MNHEY and CDR2 is SVGAGI. This CDR3 spans 15 amino acids. With 5 bases clipped from V and 2 bases from J, the junction kept 6 bases outside the gene matches. CDR3 amino acids: CASSNRDRGTYEQYF. The CDR3 region has the DNA TGTGCCAGCAGTAACCGGGACAGGGGTACCTACGAGCAGTACTTC.

The rearrangement uses TRBV5-1 and TRBJ1-2; 7 positions match TRBD1. This CDR3 region has 14 residues. Trimming took 4 bases from V and 0 from J; bases not matched to a gene: 3. Germline assignment: CDR1 SGHRS and CDR2 YFSETQ. Here the CDR3 reads CASSPGQSNYGYTF. The DNA for the CDR3 is TGCGCCAGCAGCCCGGGACAGTCTAACTATGGCTACACCTTC.

The chain couples TRBV28 to TRBJ2-5; TRBD2 matches at 11 bases. Germline V gene lookup returns CDR1 MDHEN and CDR2 SYDVKM. V lost 7 bases and J lost 2; bases outside the gene matches: 3. The CDR3 consists of 14 residues. The CDR3 here is CASNRLAGQETQYF. The CDR3 nucleotides read TGTGCCAGCAATAGACTAGCGGGACAAGAGACCCAGTACTTC.

This clone was recorded only once. The rearrangement links TRBV11-3 to TRBJ1-1; D ambiguous. This CDR3 is 14 amino acids long. The V gene lost 3 bases and the J gene lost 7 bases, with 15 bases spanning the gap. CDR1 and CDR2 from the germline V gene are SGHNT and YENEEA. The CDR3 reads CASSLGIEGGEAFF. The CDR3 bases are TGTGCCAGCAGCTTGGGCATTGAGGGAGGTGAAGCTTTCTTT.